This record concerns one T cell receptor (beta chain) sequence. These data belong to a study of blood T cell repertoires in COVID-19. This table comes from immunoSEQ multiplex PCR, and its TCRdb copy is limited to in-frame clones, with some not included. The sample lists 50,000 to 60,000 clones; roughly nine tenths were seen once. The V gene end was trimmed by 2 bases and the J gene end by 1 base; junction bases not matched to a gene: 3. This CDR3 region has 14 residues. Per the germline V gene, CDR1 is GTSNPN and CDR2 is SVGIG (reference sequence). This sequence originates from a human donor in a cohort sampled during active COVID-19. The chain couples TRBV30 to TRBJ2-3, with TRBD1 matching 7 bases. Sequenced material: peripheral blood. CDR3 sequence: CAWSNRGGTDTQYF. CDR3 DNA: TGTGCCTGGAGTAACAGGGGCGGCACAGATACGCAGTATTTT.